A single TCR beta chain is shown here with its context. This clonotype turned up a few times. The clone's antigen remains unknown. No much larger clone exists at a distance of one base, and base qualities are not known. This entry is derived from a study of identical twins (dated by TCRdb to about 2016). In terms of the full investigation: The study deep-sequenced TCR alpha and beta repertoires from monozygotic twins, unrelated adults of various ages and cord blood to test whether fetal clonotypes persist. Replicate twin experiments were performed at different times using different library preparation protocols to rule out contamination.

Libraries were built with 5' RACE. Sequenced using an Illumina HiSeq 2000. A universal primer binding site was introduced by template switching, and a unique molecular identifier was present in the final cDNA, enabling accurate counting of TCR cDNA molecules. Specific primers in the conserved constant-segment region were used to synthesize first-strand cDNA for the TCR alpha and beta chains. Each cDNA library was double barcoded, with a SMART-Mk sample barcode plus Illumina barcodes, to control for contamination. TruSeq adapter sequences along with Illumina sample barcodes were introduced in two successive PCR steps. Sequencing of the TCR alpha and beta cDNA libraries was done on the Illumina HiSeq platform using custom primers. In the original analysis: Unique molecular identifiers were extracted from raw reads with MiGEC, and CDR3 positions were determined with MiXCR. Recombination models were inferred per individual with the repgenHMM and IGoR tools using an EM algorithm. Shared clonotypes were analyzed with the tcR package in R, and sharing was normalized by the product of cloneset sizes. To study raw recombination without the effects of thymic and clonal selection, out-of-frame nonproductive sequences were analyzed. In TCRdb, the public reads were trimmed at Q25 with fastp and aligned with MiXCR, with productive beta chains retained. A single entry per CDR3 protein holds the most common genes and DNA from its merged rows. For this entry, the V and J calls and clone size follow TCRdb and not the study's own pipeline. The sample table records 400,000 to 600,000 distinct CDR3 sequences; about a fifth of these occur just once. Approximately 0.49% of the sample rests with the top ten.

The germline V gene encodes CDR1 LNHNV and CDR2 YYDKDF (reference sequence). Trimming at the junction amounts to 0 bases on V and 3 bases on J, and the germline ends lie 8 bases apart. Spanning cysteine to phenylalanine, the CDR3 consists of 14 amino acids. Only the CDR3 DNA stays, 42 bases, in frame from base 1. Overall study results and their limits: Out-of-frame TCR alpha sharing in monozygotic twins was systematically underestimated by recombination models, whereas sharing between unrelated individuals was in agreement with the recombination models. Abundant cord blood beta clonotypes had fewer insertions, young adult naive repertoires showed a similar but weaker trend, and memory repertoires showed no such trend. Invariant T cells such as MAIT and iNKT could partly confound zero-insertion analyses, although diverse VJ usage argued against such confounding for most clonotypes. A weaker excess of twin sharing was found in beta out-of-frame sequences because the signal-to-noise ratio was lowered by fewer shared sequences. Because the same donors could not be followed over many years, conclusions were based on cross-sectional statistical analysis. Compared with coincidental sharing between unrelated individuals, out-of-frame TCR alpha sequences shared between twins had an excess of sequences with low generation probability.

All donors were healthy Caucasians. The twin cohort consisted of three pairs of female monozygotic twins, all aged about 18 to 29 years. Positive isolation kits from Invitrogen were used to isolate the CD4+ and CD8+ T cell populations. These data also featured in a second study, about yellow fever vaccine responses in identical twins. Drawing on the second study: The T cell response to vaccination in identical twins was reported by the authors to appear partly convergent and partly personalized. Focusing on identical twins, the study followed the T cell clones that responded to the vaccine, and did so with precision.

Input material: CD4+ T cells sorted from blood. This sequence originates from a woman under 30 in good health. The rearrangement combines TRBV15 with TRBJ2-5, with the identity of the D gene unclear. In nucleotides, the sequence is TGTGCCACCAGCAGAGATATCGGAAAAGAGACCCAGTACTTC. It encodes CATSRDIGKETQYF.